This T cell receptor (beta chain) was profiled in a study of a mutant IDH1 vaccine in newly diagnosed glioma (dated by TCRdb to the early 2020s). Background on the whole study: Of the approximately 33 treated patients, about 62% were male and approximately 40% were female, and the mean age was roughly 40 years. Before enrollment, patients had received standard therapy of radiotherapy alone, temozolomide alone, or radiochemotherapy with temozolomide; most received the combination. Peripheral blood was drawn at six visits: V03 (baseline), V05, V07, V10, V12 and V13. For exploratory analyses, some 24 treated patients had longitudinal TCRB deep sequencing done wherever samples were available. Beyond this particular receptor, the publication reports: No apparent relationship was observed between pseudoprogression and alterations in the top peripheral T cell clonotypes detected by TCRB sequencing. Selection of PBMC samples for TCRB deep sequencing was based on availability. According to the authors, sample limitations meant that analyses of patient blood samples could not be reproduced. Vaccine-induced immune responses across multiple MHC alleles were detected in approximately 94% of patients.

In this sample, this clone turned up a few times. This clone's antigen is unknown. There are no base qualities to consult, and no much larger clone falls within one base. The time point label on this specimen signifies: baseline, week 1 (first vaccination visit). Reading the label with the study, this specimen's treatment or condition is: pre-vaccination baseline after standard-of-care therapy. All donors had newly diagnosed IDH1-mutant astrocytomas of WHO grade 3 or 4 that showed loss of nuclear ATRX. The samples were drawn from NOA16, a multicentre, single-arm, open-label phase I trial in Germany that tested a mutant IDH1 peptide vaccine in humans for the first time. Blood drawn at visit V03 was used as the baseline sample for immunogenicity testing. Genomic DNA for TCRB sequencing was extracted from EDTA blood using the DNeasy Blood and Tissue Kit. Cut back by 4 bases and 3 bases, the V and J ends lie 7 bases apart. CDR1 and CDR2, looked up from the germline V gene (reference sequence), are SEHNR and FQNEAQ. Spanning cysteine to phenylalanine, the CDR3 consists of 12 amino acids. Here the CDR3 DNA is all that survives: 36 bases in frame from base 1.

Library preparation was by the immunoSEQ multiplex PCR assay. Following the manufacturer's protocol, the hsTCRB Kit was used to amplify rearranged TCR beta chain sequences. Sequencing of TCRB libraries was carried out on an Illumina MiSeq. From the authors' description of their analysis: The kit vendor's proprietary platform handled demultiplexing, trimming and gene mapping. This is the immuneACCESS table as TCRdb keeps it, with only in-frame sequences that have V and J called. A part of the clones is gone; compared with another copy, unresolved V genes explain less than half, and the rest is unexplained. D and trimming were read from the DNA, whereas the V and J calls and clone size are those reported in that table. The sample table shows tens of thousands of clones, and 83% are seen once. In total, the top ten clones hold approximately 7% of the sample.

The V gene is TRBV7-9 and the J gene is TRBJ2-7, with the D gene too uncertain to name. The receptor's source is a woman between 50 and 59 years old with glioma. Here the sequenced sample was PBMCs, taken from a glioma patient treated with radiotherapy, temozolomide or both. The base sequence is TGTGCCAGCAGCTCACAGAACTACGAGCAGTACTTC. Translated, this gives CASSSQNYEQYF.